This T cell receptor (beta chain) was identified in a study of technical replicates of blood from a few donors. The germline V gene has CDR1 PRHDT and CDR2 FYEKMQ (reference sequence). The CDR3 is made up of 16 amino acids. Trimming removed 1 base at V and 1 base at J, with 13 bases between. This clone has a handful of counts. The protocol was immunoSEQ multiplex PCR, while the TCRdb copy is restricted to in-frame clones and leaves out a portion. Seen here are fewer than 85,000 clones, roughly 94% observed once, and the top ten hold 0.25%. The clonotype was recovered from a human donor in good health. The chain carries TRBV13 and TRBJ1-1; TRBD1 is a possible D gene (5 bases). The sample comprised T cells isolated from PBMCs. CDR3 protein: CASSLETDSRNTEAFF. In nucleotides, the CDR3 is TGTGCCAGCAGCTTAGAGACCGACAGCCGGAACACTGAAGCTTTCTTT.